Below are 26 T cell receptor beta chains sequenced from a single sample in a study of blood T cell repertoires in COVID-19. TCRdb keeps only in-frame clones here, not all; method: immunoSEQ multiplex PCR. The data show around 110,000 clones, with about three quarters seen just once and approximately 4.5% held by the top ten. Sequenced: peripheral blood. The receptors stem from a man in his 70s with acute or convalescent COVID-19.

This chain joins TRBV6-6 and TRBJ2-7, with TRBD1 matching 8 bases. There are 15 residues in the CDR3. CDR1 is MNHNY and CDR2 is SVGAGI in the germline V gene (reference sequence). With 7 bases clipped from V and 1 base from J, the junction kept 9 bases outside the gene matches. CDR3 region: CASTGQGPGSYEQYF. CDR3 in DNA: TGTGCCAGCACCGGACAGGGTCCGGGTTCCTACGAGCAGTACTTC.

This rearrangement joins TRBV6-5 to TRBJ1-6, with 8 positions matching TRBD1. The CDR3 is made up of 15 amino acids. CDR1 MNHEY and CDR2 SVGAGI come from the germline V gene. The ends lost 7 bases at V and 6 bases at J; junction bases unmatched: 8. The CDR3 is CASNQGARFNSPLHF. For the CDR3, the DNA is TGTGCCAGCAATCAGGGGGCGCGTTTTAATTCACCCCTCCACTTT.

This clone was seen a single time. The chain couples TRBV5-4 to TRBJ1-1; 8 bases are a match to TRBD1. The junction had 6 bases not matched to a gene; V was cut back by 6 bases and J by 2 bases. Germline loops: CDR1 SGHNT, CDR2 YYREEE (reference sequence). The CDR3 length is 14 residues. CDR3 in DNA: TGTGCCAGCACCATGGGACAGGTTAACACTGAAGCTTTCTTT. Its translation: CASTMGQVNTEAFF.

CDR3 amino acids: CASSLERTGNNSPLHF. For the CDR3, the DNA is TGTGCCAGCAGCTTGGAGCGGACAGGGAATAATTCACCCCTCCACTTT. The J gene is TRBJ1-6, the V gene TRBV5-6; TRBD1 agrees at 8 bases. CDR3 length equals 16 residues. Germline trimming cut 0 bases from V and 5 bases from J; bases unmatched to any gene: 4. Germline assignment: CDR1 SGHDT and CDR2 YYEEEE.

This rearrangement joins TRBV11-2 to TRBJ2-7; TRBD1 matches at 9 bases. CDR1 and CDR2 (germline): SGHAT, FQNNGV. The CDR3 totals 15 residues. V was clipped by 3 bases and J by 2 bases; unmatched bases: 5. The CDR3 DNA reads TGTGCCAGCAGCTTGGGACAGGGTTTCCCCTACGAGCAGTACTTC. Protein sequence: CASSLGQGFPYEQYF.

This clone was recorded only once. The chain combines TRBV5-1 with TRBJ2-3, with a possible D match to TRBD2 (6 bases). The length of the CDR3 is 14 residues. In germline, CDR1 is SGHRS, CDR2 YFSETQ. Trimming removed 3 bases from V and 7 bases from J, with 15 bases in between. For the CDR3, the DNA is TGCGCCAGCAGCTCAGGAGGGAGCCCCAATACGCAGTATTTT. Translating gives CASSSGGSPNTQYF.

The rearrangement uses TRBV7-2 and TRBJ2-5; unclear D gene. V lost 3 bases to trimming and J lost 6 bases, with 14 bases between them. Per germline, CDR1 SGHTA and CDR2 FQGNSA. This CDR3 is 14 amino acids long. As DNA, the CDR3 is TGTGCCAGCAGCTTGGGTCTAGGAAAAAAGACCCAGTACTTC. Its translation is CASSLGLGKKTQYF. The full variable domain, its missing parts supplied by reference TRBV7-2 and TRBJ2-5, is GAGVSQSPSNKVTEKGKDVELRCDPISGHTALYWYRQSLGQGLEFLIYFQGNSAPDKSGLPSDRFSAERTGGSVSTLTIQRTQQEDSAVYLCASSLGLGKKTQYFGPGTRLLVL.

The CDR3 bases are TGCGCCAGTAAGGGGGGTGATCGGGACAGGGCCTACGAGCAGTACTTC. Translation: CASKGGDRDRAYEQYF. The chain employs TRBV5-1 and TRBJ2-7; 9 nucleotides agree with TRBD1. The J segment lost 2 bases and the V segment lost 8 bases, leaving 14 bases of the junction unmatched. The CDR3 has 16 residues. The germline V gene has CDR1 SGHRS and CDR2 YFSETQ. Based on the CDR3 plus reference TRBV5-1 and TRBJ2-7, the full variable domain is KAGVTQTPRYLIKTRGQQVTLSCSPISGHRSVSWYQQTPGQGLQFLFEYFSETQRNKGNFPGRFSGRQFSNSRSEMNVSTLELGDSALYLCASKGGDRDRAYEQYFGPGTRLTVT.

This chain connects TRBV7-8 to TRBJ1-1; 11 bases align to TRBD1. This CDR3 contains 15 residues. The junction had 5 bases not matched to a gene; V was cut back by 4 bases and J by 4 bases. Germline V lookup: CDR1 SGHVS, CDR2 FQNEAQ. The CDR3 loop is CASSSTGTGGTEAFF. The CDR3 region has the DNA TGTGCCAGCAGCTCAACCGGGACAGGGGGCACTGAAGCTTTCTTT.

The chain recombines TRBV6-5 with TRBJ2-7; D is perhaps TRBD2 (6 bases). V lost 0 bases to trimming and J lost 3 bases, with 12 bases between them. The germline V gene has CDR1 MNHEY and CDR2 SVGAGI. The CDR3 spans 15 residues. Here the CDR3 DNA reads TGTGCCAGCAGTTACTCTAGCCGGACTAACTACGAGCAGTACTTC. Amino acid sequence: CASSYSSRTNYEQYF.

The chain recombines TRBV18 with TRBJ1-5, with a possible D match to TRBD1 (5 bases). Germline loops: CDR1 KGHSH, CDR2 LQKENI. V was clipped by 3 bases and J by 5 bases, with 14 bases between them. This CDR3 has 15 amino acids. CDR3 sequence reads: CASSPEGRGYQPQHF. In nucleotides, the CDR3 is TGTGCCAGCTCACCGGAGGGGCGCGGGTATCAGCCCCAGCATTTT.

The J gene is TRBJ2-1, the V gene TRBV19; 10 bases match TRBD2. CDR3 length equals 14 residues. In germline, CDR1 is LNHDA, CDR2 SQIVND (reference sequence). Trimming at V came to 5 bases and at J to 4 bases, leaving 2 bases not matched to a gene. The CDR3 nucleotides are TGTGCCAGTAGTGGGACTAGCGTTTACAATGAGCAGTTCTTC. Amino acids: CASSGTSVYNEQFF.

The rearrangement links TRBV5-1 to TRBJ2-3; 8 bases fit TRBD2. Per germline, CDR1 SGHRS and CDR2 YFSETQ. The CDR3 length is 16 residues. V shed 6 bases, J shed 0 bases, and the junction held 9 bases outside the gene matches. DNA of the CDR3: TGCGCCAGCACCCCTAGGGCGGGGGGAAGCACAGATACGCAGTATTTT. Translating gives CASTPRAGGSTDTQYF.

V gene TRBV5-3 combines with J gene TRBJ2-4; D is uncertain. TRBV5-3 is annotated as an ORF whose role is uncertain. V dropped 5 bases and J dropped 4 bases, with 16 bases sitting between them. The CDR3 is 15 amino acids. The CDR3 nucleotides read TGTGCCAGAAGGCCGGTGAAGCCCCCAAAAAACATTCAGTACTTC. Its protein product is CARRPVKPPKNIQYF.

The count of this clone is one. J is TRBJ2-5 and V is TRBV3-1 (or the pseudogene TRBV3-2); 7 bases align to TRBD1. CDR3 length: 16 amino acids. J lost 1 base, V lost 1 base, and 6 bases had no gene match. Germline CDR1 is LGHDT and CDR2 is YNNKEL (reference sequence). The chain's CDR3 is CASSQGSRGRQETQYF. The CDR3 nucleotides read TGTGCCAGCAGCCAAGGTTCAAGGGGGCGCCAAGAGACCCAGTACTTC.

This chain connects TRBV24-1 to TRBJ2-7; the D is unclear. The CDR3 consists of 12 residues. Germline V gene data show CDR1 as KGHDR and CDR2 as SFDVKD. With 4 bases removed from V and 2 bases from J, the gap between germline ends came to 5 bases. Here the CDR3 DNA reads TGTGCCACCAGTGACCCCGCCTACGAGCAGTACTTC. Translating it yields CATSDPAYEQYF.

The chain combines TRBV19 with TRBJ1-4; D unclear. The V and J ends lost 5 bases and 3 bases respectively, with 19 bases between them. CDR1 is LNHDA, CDR2 SQIVND, per germline (reference sequence). This CDR3 region has 17 residues. CDR3 amino acids: CASSPRGGRGANEKLFF. The CDR3 nucleotides are TGTGCCAGTAGTCCTCGGGGAGGGCGGGGAGCTAATGAAAAACTGTTTTTT.

The rearrangement joins TRBV19 to TRBJ1-5, with D tentatively TRBD1 (5 bases). V was trimmed by 1 base and J by 4 bases, leaving 14 bases between them. Germline V gene data show CDR1 as LNHDA and CDR2 as SQIVND (reference sequence). There are 16 residues in the CDR3. This chain's CDR3 is CASSIARGGRNQPQHF. The CDR3 DNA follows: TGTGCCAGTAGTATAGCCCGGGGGGGGAGGAATCAGCCCCAGCATTTT.

The gene calls are TRBV10-3 and TRBJ1-2; 12 bases map to TRBD1. V shed 4 bases, J shed 6 bases, and the junction held 6 bases outside the gene matches. Germline V CDR1 and CDR2: ENHRY, SYGVKD. The length of the CDR3 is 15 residues. CDR3 protein: CAISAGTGGMNGYTF. The CDR3 DNA follows: TGTGCCATCAGTGCAGGGACAGGGGGCATGAATGGCTACACCTTC.

This chain links TRBV7-9 with TRBJ2-2, with a weak D call TRBD1 (5 bases). Trimming left V 5 bases short and J 0 bases short, with 10 bases between. This CDR3 region has 15 residues. CDR1 is SEHNR and CDR2 is FQNEAQ in the germline V gene (reference sequence). The CDR3 DNA sequence: TGTGCCAGCAGCACCAGGGCCGCGAACACCGGGGAGCTGTTTTTT. Translating gives CASSTRAANTGELFF.

Here the CDR3 reads CASRLQGAGGYTF. The CDR3 nucleotides are TGTGCCAGCAGATTACAGGGGGCGGGTGGCTACACCTTC. The V call is TRBV6-5, the J call TRBJ1-2, with TRBD1 identical over 9 bases. From germline, CDR1 is MNHEY and CDR2 SVGAGI. V gave up 6 bases and J gave up 7 bases; unmatched junction bases: 6. The CDR3 totals 13 residues.

This sequence joins TRBV18 and TRBJ2-1; 7 bases map to TRBD1. After removal of 3 bases from V and 0 bases from J, the junction contained 2 bases not matched to a gene. Germline CDR1 reads KGHSH; CDR2 reads LQKENI. The CDR3 is 15 residues long. CDR3 sequence reads: CASSPGQDSYNEQFF. The DNA of the CDR3 is TGTGCCAGCTCACCCGGACAGGACTCCTACAATGAGCAGTTCTTC.

CDR3 in DNA: TGTGCCAGCTCGTCTGCGGGACTAGCGGGGAATCCCCATGAGCAGTTCTTC. It yields the protein CASSSAGLAGNPHEQFF. The V and J genes are TRBV18 and TRBJ2-1, with 13 bases matching TRBD2. The germline V gene encodes CDR1 KGHSH and CDR2 LQKENI. With V trimmed by 6 bases and J by 8 bases, 13 bases remained unmatched. The CDR3 spans 17 residues.

The chain has TRBV7-2 and TRBJ1-3; D gene uncertain. In germline, CDR1 is SGHTA, CDR2 FQGNSA. The CDR3 consists of 14 residues. The V end was cut by 6 bases, the J end by 0 bases, with 9 bases between. CDR3 sequence (DNA): TGTGCCAGCAGGCAAGGAGGCTCTGGAAACACCATATATTTT. Translation gives CASRQGGSGNTIYF.

CDR3 in amino acids: CASSLVQGGTQYF. DNA of the CDR3: TGTGCCAGCAGCTTAGTTCAGGGCGGGACCCAGTACTTC. The rearrangement links TRBV11-2 to TRBJ2-5; a weak D match, TRBD1 (5 bases). CDR3 length equals 13 residues. CDR1 SGHAT and CDR2 FQNNGV come from the germline V gene. V lost 1 base to trimming and J lost 7 bases, with 10 bases between them.

This chain joins TRBV29-1 and TRBJ2-7, with D maybe TRBD2 (6 bases). This CDR3 is built from 15 residues. V dropped 2 bases and J dropped 7 bases, with 21 bases sitting between them. Per germline, CDR1 SQVTM and CDR2 ANQGSEA. The CDR3 region is CSVERLSSIGGEQYF. DNA of the CDR3: TGCAGCGTTGAACGCCTATCTAGCATTGGGGGGGAGCAGTACTTC.